A single sample gave rise to the 27 T cell receptor beta chains below, sequenced in a study of blood T cells in healthy people across ages. A second PCR, run for about 7 to 11 cycles, used a sample-barcoded 5' primer plus a J-beta primer mix. MiXCR, run by TCRdb on the 5' RACE reads, gives a single entry per CDR3 protein. The data contain some 1.1 million distinct CDR3 sequences, under 40% of them singletons. The sample taken for sequencing was blood. The source is a man aged 18 to 35 in good health.

V usage is TRBV11-2 and J usage is TRBJ1-3; 7 bases are a match to TRBD1. The CDR3 has 14 amino acids. The V gene's germline CDR1 is SGHAT and CDR2 FQNNGV. J lost 4 bases, V lost 2 bases, and 2 bases had no gene match. CDR3 region: CASSLTRGGNTIYF. The CDR3 DNA follows: TGTGCCAGCAGCTTAACCAGGGGGGGAAACACCATATATTTT.

This clonotype was seen a few times. The J gene is TRBJ2-1, the V gene TRBV28, with D hard to call. The CDR3 consists of 14 residues. V was trimmed by 6 bases and J by 8 bases, leaving 17 bases between them. CDR1 MDHEN and CDR2 SYDVKM come from the germline V gene. The CDR3 protein is CASRPAFRLHEQFF. CDR3 coding DNA: TGTGCCAGCAGGCCGGCGTTCAGGTTACATGAGCAGTTCTTC.

V usage is TRBV29-1 and J usage is TRBJ2-2; TRBD1 aligns across 8 bases. The CDR3 totals 14 residues. V lost 6 bases, J lost 2 bases, and 5 bases stayed unmatched. Germline CDR1 is SQVTM and CDR2 is ANQGSEA. The CDR3 protein is CSVRTGCNTGELFF. Written as DNA, the CDR3 is TGCAGCGTCAGGACAGGGTGCAACACCGGGGAGCTGTTTTTT.

The chain carries TRBV7-2 and TRBJ1-2; D gene unclear. The CDR3 consists of 15 residues. CDR1 SGHTA and CDR2 FQGNSA come from the germline V gene. V shed 1 base and J shed 4 bases, with 13 bases lying between them. The CDR3 DNA reads as TGTGCCAGCAGCTTAGGAGCGGCCTCTAGCTATGGCTACACCTTC. Residues: CASSLGAASSYGYTF. Drawing the rest from reference TRBV7-2 and TRBJ1-2, the complete variable domain is GAGVSQSPSNKVTEKGKDVELRCDPISGHTALYWYRQSLGQGLEFLIYFQGNSAPDKSGLPSDRFSAERTGGSVSTLTIQRTQQEDSAVYLCASSLGAASSYGYTFGSGTRLTVV.

The rearrangement uses TRBV5-1 and TRBJ2-7, with D perhaps TRBD1 (6 bases). Germline CDR1 is SGHRS and CDR2 is YFSETQ. Trimming shortened V by 1 base and J by 7 bases, and 21 bases separated the two germline ends. The CDR3 is made up of 16 amino acids. The CDR3 loop reads CASSLLPGQSYNEQYF. The CDR3 bases are TGCGCCAGCAGCTTGTTACCGGGACAAAGCTACAATGAGCAGTACTTC.

This sequence joins TRBV20-1 and TRBJ2-3; 8 nucleotides align to TRBD2. The CDR3 contains 15 residues. The germline V gene encodes CDR1 DFQATT and CDR2 SNEGSKA (reference sequence). V was clipped by 4 bases and J by 2 bases; unmatched bases: 8. The DNA for the CDR3 is TGCAGTGCTAATGGTCGGGGGGGTTCCACAGATACGCAGTATTTT. Protein product: CSANGRGGSTDTQYF.

This clonotype was observed a few times. J is TRBJ2-7 and V is TRBV10-3; D uncertain. This CDR3 contains 11 residues. Trimming took 0 bases from V and 7 from J, leaving 4 bases between them. The germline CDR1 and CDR2 sequences are ENHRY and SYGVKD. CDR3 coding DNA: TGTGCCATCAGTGAGTCCAATGAGCAGTACTTC. The encoded protein is CAISESNEQYF.

This clonotype occurred many times. This rearrangement joins TRBV5-1 to TRBJ2-1; perhaps TRBD1 as D (5 bases). The CDR3 consists of 12 residues. Germline V gene data show CDR1 as SGHRS and CDR2 as YFSETQ. V was pared by 8 bases and J by 5 bases, with 11 bases between. The CDR3 DNA reads as TGCGCCAGTACAGGACCGCACAATGAGCAGTTCTTC. Protein: CASTGPHNEQFF.

The rearrangement joins TRBV12-3 or TRBV12-4 to TRBJ2-2; D perhaps matches TRBD2 (6 bases). CDR3 length: 13 amino acids. V lost 4 bases to trimming and J lost 4 bases, with 7 bases between them. The CDR3 nucleotides read TGTGCCAGCAGTTGGAGGGTCACCGGGGAGCTGTTTTTT. The encoded protein is CASSWRVTGELFF.

The gene calls are TRBV7-2 and TRBJ2-3; 12 positions agree with TRBD2. V lost 5 bases and J lost 0; bases outside the gene matches: 9. The CDR3 covers 18 residues. Germline-derived CDR1 and CDR2 are SGHTA and FQGNSA. The CDR3 spells CASSRVRTSGASTDTQYF. The DNA of the CDR3 is TGTGCCAGCAGCCGAGTCAGGACTAGCGGGGCTAGCACAGATACGCAGTATTTT.

This chain connects TRBV7-9 to TRBJ1-2; D is unresolved. CDR1 SEHNR and CDR2 FQNEAQ come from the germline V gene (reference sequence). This CDR3 spans 15 amino acids. The V end was cut by 1 base, the J end by 2 bases, with 11 bases between. CDR3 protein: CASSLGMGGNYGYTF. CDR3 nucleotide sequence: TGTGCCAGCAGCTTAGGGATGGGCGGAAACTATGGCTACACCTTC.

V gene TRBV27 combines with J gene TRBJ2-3, with D perhaps given as TRBD1 or TRBD2 (5 bases each). CDR1 and CDR2 from the germline V gene are MNHEY and SMNVEV (reference sequence). V shed 4 bases and J shed 6 bases, with 17 bases lying between them. This CDR3 has 15 amino acids. The CDR3 sequence: CASSSQAGRPDTQYF. The CDR3 DNA sequence: TGTGCCAGCAGTTCCCAAGCAGGGAGACCGGATACGCAGTATTTT.

This clonotype came up once. The chain has TRBV6-2 or TRBV6-3 and TRBJ2-1; D remains ambiguous. The germline CDR1 and CDR2 sequences are MNHEY and SVGEGT. V was shortened by 7 bases and J by 0 bases, with 10 bases between the two germline ends. CDR3 length: 14 amino acids. The CDR3 reads CASTKLRSYNEQFF. CDR3 nucleotides: TGTGCCAGCACGAAACTGCGCTCCTACAATGAGCAGTTCTTC.

There are a few counts of this clonotype. The J gene is TRBJ1-2, the V gene TRBV6-1; D may be TRBD1 (5 bases). The germline V gene encodes CDR1 MNHNS and CDR2 SASEGT. V was pared by 6 bases and J by 6 bases, with 14 bases between. This CDR3 is built from 13 residues. In nucleotides, the CDR3 is TGTGCCAGCAGAGCTCCCGGGACGGATGGCTACACCTTC. Translated, it gives CASRAPGTDGYTF.

In this sample, this clonotype turned up many times. The chain is built from TRBV7-2 and TRBJ2-1; D possibly uses TRBD1 or TRBD2 (6 bases each). CDR1 is SGHTA, CDR2 FQGNSA, per germline. The CDR3 totals 16 residues. V was clipped by 5 bases and J by 0 bases, with 14 bases between them. The CDR3, as DNA: TGTGCCAGCAGCCTAACCAGGGGAGGCTCCTACAATGAGCAGTTCTTC. Its translation: CASSLTRGGSYNEQFF.

This clonotype has more than one count but fewer than ten. The V and J genes are TRBV6-5 and TRBJ1-2, with 7 positions matching TRBD1. Losses at the gene ends were 6 bases for V and 4 bases for J; bases not matched to a gene: 8. Germline V gene sequence: CDR1 MNHEY, CDR2 SVGAGI. The CDR3 runs to 14 residues. CDR3 residues: CASSPTDRAYGYTF. CDR3 DNA: TGTGCCAGCAGCCCTACCGACAGGGCCTATGGCTACACCTTC.

Only a few counts were recorded for this clonotype. The genes are TRBV29-1 and TRBJ1-2; D is undetermined. Germline CDR1 SQVTM, CDR2 ANQGSEA. Trimming removed 0 bases from V and 4 bases from J, with 15 bases in between. The length of the CDR3 is 15 residues. CDR3 protein: CSVEDRGVGFYGYTF. In DNA, the CDR3 is TGCAGCGTTGAAGATCGAGGAGTGGGGTTCTATGGCTACACCTTC.

A word on this clonotype: It may be a read error: a sequence one base away is much more abundant. The chain is built from TRBV5-6 and TRBJ2-2; D is uncertain. The V end was cut by 4 bases, the J end by 6 bases, with 7 bases between. CDR3 size: 12 residues. Germline V CDR1 and CDR2: SGHDT, YYEEEE. As DNA, the CDR3 is TGTGCCAGCAGCCCGTGGGCCGGGGAGCTGTTTTTT. Encoded protein: CASSPWAGELFF.

This clonotype occurred a few times. The chain uses TRBV24-1 and TRBJ2-5, with a tentative D call TRBD2 (5 bases). CDR1 is KGHDR, CDR2 SFDVKD, per germline. The germline V and J ends were trimmed by 9 bases and 5 bases, with 24 bases remaining between them. This CDR3 has 16 residues. The CDR3 nucleotides are TGTGCCACCCACCCCGGTAGGGCTCCCCGAGGGGAGACCCAGTACTTC. Its protein is CATHPGRAPRGETQYF.

The table lists this clonotype with a few counts. The rearrangement links TRBV12-5 to TRBJ2-3; no definite D call. The CDR3 extends over 15 amino acids. Trimming cost V 3 bases and J 7 bases, with 17 bases left between them. Germline CDR1 reads LGHNT; CDR2 reads FRNRAP. The CDR3 region has the DNA TGTGCTAGTGGTTTAGTAGAAACCCGCGGCTATACGCAGTATTTT. Residues: CASGLVETRGYTQYF. Using reference TRBV12-5 and TRBJ2-3 for the parts outside the CDR3, the full variable domain is DARVTQTPRHKVTEMGQEVTMRCQPILGHNTVFWYRQTMMQGLELLAYFRNRAPLDDSGMPKDRFSAEMPDATLATLKIQPSEPRDSAVYFCASGLVETRGYTQYFGPGTRLTVL.

The chain couples TRBV6-6 to TRBJ2-7; D perhaps matches TRBD1 (5 bases). Deletions cut 2 bases from V and 0 bases from J, with 11 bases between. The CDR3 covers 15 residues. The germline V gene has CDR1 MNHNY and CDR2 SVGAGI (reference sequence). The DNA for the CDR3 is TGTGCCAGCAGTTACGGGGCCAGCAGCTCCTACGAGCAGTACTTC. As protein: CASSYGASSSYEQYF.

CDR3 loop: CASSPRDSQYNEQFF. CDR3 nucleotides: TGTGCCAGCTCACCCCGGGACAGTCAATACAATGAGCAGTTCTTC. The genes are TRBV18 and TRBJ2-1; TRBD1 matches 7 bases. This CDR3 spans 15 amino acids. V shed 3 bases, J shed 4 bases, and the junction held 6 bases outside the gene matches. In germline, CDR1 is KGHSH, CDR2 LQKENI.

This clonotype came up once. The rearrangement uses TRBV20-1 and TRBJ2-4, with unresolved D. The J call may be faulty, since TRBJ2-7 better matches the DNA end. The CDR3 contains 10 residues. Germline V gives CDR1 DFQATT, CDR2 SNEGSKA (reference sequence). CDR3 in DNA: TGCAGCATAGGCCATTACGAGCAGTACTTC. Its protein is CSIGHYEQYF.

Many counts were recorded for this clonotype. The chain recombines TRBV6-2 or TRBV6-3 with TRBJ2-3, with a weak D call TRBD2 (5 bases). CDR3 length: 15 amino acids. The V and J ends lost 6 bases and 6 bases respectively, with 19 bases between them. Germline loops: CDR1 MNHEY, CDR2 SVGEGT. The DNA of the CDR3 is TGTGCCAGCAGCATGCGGGCCACATCTTTGGATACGCAGTATTTT. This translates into CASSMRATSLDTQYF.

This clonotype was detected a few times. The chain has TRBV27 and TRBJ1-6; D remains unclear. CDR1 is MNHEY, CDR2 SMNVEV, per germline (reference sequence). The CDR3 has 14 residues. V lost 11 bases and J 6 bases, leaving 17 bases between the germline ends. The CDR3 nucleotides are TGTGCCGTTGGAGGAGCCAGCATTAATTCACCCCTCCACTTT. This gives the protein CAVGGASINSPLHF.

This clonotype was found a few times. This sequence joins TRBV2 and TRBJ1-2, with a possible D match to TRBD1 (5 bases). The V end was cut by 2 bases, the J end by 8 bases, with 15 bases between. The CDR3 loop spans 14 amino acids. The germline gives CDR1 SNHLY, CDR2 FYNNEI. CDR3 DNA: TGTGCCAGCAGTGAAAACTCCGGGGCAGAGGGCTACACCTTC. This encodes CASSENSGAEGYTF.

The CDR3 loop is CASSQGTSVGNEQFF. Written as DNA, the CDR3 is TGCGCCAGCAGCCAAGGGACTAGCGTGGGTAATGAGCAGTTCTTC. The chain uses TRBV4-3 and TRBJ2-1, with 9 positions matching TRBD2. J lost 7 bases, V lost 1 base, and 5 bases had no gene match. CDR3 length equals 15 residues. CDR1 LGHNA and CDR2 YSLEER come from the germline V gene.